The clone carrying this T cell receptor beta chain was picked up many times. What it binds is unknown. The entry originates in a study of blood T cells in healthy people across ages. Study-level findings and limits: Donor CMV status, an unknown factor, possibly confounded changes in expanded clonotypes. TCR beta diversity, measured per million T cells, fell in a roughly linear way with age.

Combining a sample-barcoded 5' primer with a J-beta primer mix, a second PCR ran for roughly 7 to 12 cycles. A template-switch adaptor containing 12 random nucleotides labeled each cDNA molecule. TCRdb independently ran MiXCR on the 5' RACE reads; one entry per CDR3 protein. The data show hundreds of thousands of distinct CDR3 sequences, about 30% seen once. Germline V lookup: CDR1 MDHEN, CDR2 SYDVKM. The CDR3 consists of 12 residues. The V end was cut by 6 bases, the J end by 0 bases, with 6 bases between. This TCR came from a woman older than 75 in good health. The chain has TRBV28 and TRBJ2-7; D may be TRBD1 (5 bases). The specimen sequenced was blood. The CDR3 DNA sequence: TGTGCCAGCAGGACAGTCTCCTACGAGCAGTACTTC. It yields the protein CASRTVSYEQYF.